This TCR beta chain is drawn from a study of CDR3 diversity in severe acne. TCRdb analysed the PCR reads with MiXCR anew, one entry per CDR3 protein. The sample contains approximately 90,000 distinct CDR3 sequences, around half of which appear only once. Germline V lookup: CDR1 DFQATT, CDR2 SNEGSKA (reference sequence). Trimming stripped 3 bases from V and 4 bases from J, with 7 bases between. This CDR3 has 11 residues. This clonotype turned up a few times. Sample: blood. The sequence was collected from a male donor in good health, serving as a control. This chain joins TRBV20-1 and TRBJ2-7, with D possibly being TRBD2 (5 bases). CDR3 amino acids: CSASLAYEQYF. CDR3 DNA sequence: TGCAGTGCTAGTTTAGCGTACGAGCAGTACTTC.